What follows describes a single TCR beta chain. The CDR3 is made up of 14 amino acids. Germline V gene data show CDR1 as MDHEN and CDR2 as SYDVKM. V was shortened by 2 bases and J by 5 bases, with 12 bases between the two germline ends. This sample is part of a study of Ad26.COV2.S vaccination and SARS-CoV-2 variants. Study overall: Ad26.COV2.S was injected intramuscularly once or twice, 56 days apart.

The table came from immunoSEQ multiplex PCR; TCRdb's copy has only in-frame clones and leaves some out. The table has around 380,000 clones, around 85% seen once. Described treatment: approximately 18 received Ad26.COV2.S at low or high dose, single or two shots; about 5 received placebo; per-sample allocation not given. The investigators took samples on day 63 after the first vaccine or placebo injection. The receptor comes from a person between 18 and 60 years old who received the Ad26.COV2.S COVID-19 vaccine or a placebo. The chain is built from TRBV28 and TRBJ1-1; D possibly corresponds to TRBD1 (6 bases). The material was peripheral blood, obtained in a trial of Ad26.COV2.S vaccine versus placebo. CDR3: CASSLTGSRTEAFF. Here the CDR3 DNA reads TGTGCCAGCAGTTTAACAGGGAGTAGGACTGAAGCTTTCTTT. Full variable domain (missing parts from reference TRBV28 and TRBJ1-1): DVKVTQSSRYLVKRTGEKVFLECVQDMDHENMFWYRQDPGLGLRLIYFSYDVKMKEKGDIPEGYSVSREKKERFSLILESASTNQTSMYLCASSLTGSRTEAFFGQGTRLTVV.